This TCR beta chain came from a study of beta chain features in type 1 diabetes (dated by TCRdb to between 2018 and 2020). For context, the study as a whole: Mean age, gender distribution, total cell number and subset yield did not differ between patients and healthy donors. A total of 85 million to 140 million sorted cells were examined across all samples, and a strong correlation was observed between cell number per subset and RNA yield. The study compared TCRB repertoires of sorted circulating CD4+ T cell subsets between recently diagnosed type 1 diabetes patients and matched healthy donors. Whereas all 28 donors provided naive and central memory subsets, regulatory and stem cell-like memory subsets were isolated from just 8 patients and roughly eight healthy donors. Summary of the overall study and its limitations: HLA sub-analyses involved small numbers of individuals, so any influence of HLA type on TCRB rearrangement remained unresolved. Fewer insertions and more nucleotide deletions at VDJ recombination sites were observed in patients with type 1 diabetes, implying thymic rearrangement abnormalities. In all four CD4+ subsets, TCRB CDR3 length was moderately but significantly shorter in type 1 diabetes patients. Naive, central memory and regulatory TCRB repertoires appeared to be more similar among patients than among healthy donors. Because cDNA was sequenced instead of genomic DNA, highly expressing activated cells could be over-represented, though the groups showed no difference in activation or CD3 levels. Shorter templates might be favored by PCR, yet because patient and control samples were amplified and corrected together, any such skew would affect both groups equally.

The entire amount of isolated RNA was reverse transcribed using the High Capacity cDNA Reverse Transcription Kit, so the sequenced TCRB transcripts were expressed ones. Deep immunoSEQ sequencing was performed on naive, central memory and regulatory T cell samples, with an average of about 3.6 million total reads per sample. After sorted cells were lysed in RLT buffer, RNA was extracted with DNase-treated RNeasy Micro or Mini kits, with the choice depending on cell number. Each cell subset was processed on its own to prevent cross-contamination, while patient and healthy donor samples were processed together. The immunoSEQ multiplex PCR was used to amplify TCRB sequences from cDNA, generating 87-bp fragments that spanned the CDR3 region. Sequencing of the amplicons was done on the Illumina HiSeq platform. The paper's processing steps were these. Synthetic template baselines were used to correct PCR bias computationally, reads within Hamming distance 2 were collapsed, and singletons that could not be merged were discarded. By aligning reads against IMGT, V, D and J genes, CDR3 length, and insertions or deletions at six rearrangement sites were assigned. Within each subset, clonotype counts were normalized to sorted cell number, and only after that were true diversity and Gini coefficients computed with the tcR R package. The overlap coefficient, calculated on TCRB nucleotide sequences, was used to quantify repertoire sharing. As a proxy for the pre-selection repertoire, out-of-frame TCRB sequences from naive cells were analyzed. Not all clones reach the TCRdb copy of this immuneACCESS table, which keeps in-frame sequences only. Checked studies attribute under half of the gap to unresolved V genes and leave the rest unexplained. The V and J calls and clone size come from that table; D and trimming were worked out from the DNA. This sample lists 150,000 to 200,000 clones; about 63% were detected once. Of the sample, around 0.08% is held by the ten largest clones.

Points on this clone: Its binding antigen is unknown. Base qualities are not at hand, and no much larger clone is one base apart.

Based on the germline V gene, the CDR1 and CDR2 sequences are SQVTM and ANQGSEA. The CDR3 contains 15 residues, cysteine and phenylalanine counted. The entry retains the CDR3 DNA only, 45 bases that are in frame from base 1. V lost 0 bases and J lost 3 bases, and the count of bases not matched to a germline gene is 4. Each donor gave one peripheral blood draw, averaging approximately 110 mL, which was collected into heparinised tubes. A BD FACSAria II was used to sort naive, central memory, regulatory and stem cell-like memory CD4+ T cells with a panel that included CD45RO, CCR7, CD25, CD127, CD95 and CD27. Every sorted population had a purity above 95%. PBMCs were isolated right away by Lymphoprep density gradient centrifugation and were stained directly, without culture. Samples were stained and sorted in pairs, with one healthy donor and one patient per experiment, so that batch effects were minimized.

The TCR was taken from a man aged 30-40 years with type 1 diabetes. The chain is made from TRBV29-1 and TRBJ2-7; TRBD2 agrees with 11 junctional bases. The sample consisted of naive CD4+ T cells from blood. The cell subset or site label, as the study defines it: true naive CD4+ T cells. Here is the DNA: TGCAGCGTTGAAGATCTAGCGGGGGGCCTCTACGAGCAGTACTTC. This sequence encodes CSVEDLAGGLYEQYF.